These 21 T cell receptor beta chains originate from one sample sequenced in a study of cytomegalovirus exposure and HLA in healthy donors. PCR primers comprised 60 Vbeta and 13 Jbeta primers. The data were produced by immunoSEQ multiplex PCR, yet TCRdb's version contains in-frame clones alone and is incomplete. The sample records about 250,000 clones, 70% to 90% being singletons. The sequenced sample was PBMCs. These receptors originate from a girl aged 2 to 9 in good health and CMV-seronegative.

J is TRBJ1-2 and V is TRBV7-2, with a tentative D call TRBD1 (5 bases). CDR3 length: 14 residues. CDR1 is SGHTA, CDR2 FQGNSA, per germline. Trimming took off 8 bases at V and 2 bases at J, with 15 bases between the two ends. CDR3 protein: CASRSRRGNYGYTF. The CDR3 DNA follows: TGTGCCAGCCGTTCAAGACGGGGGAACTATGGCTACACCTTC.

The J gene is TRBJ2-5, the V gene TRBV7-7; 15 bases map to TRBD2. The CDR3 loop spans 18 amino acids. Trimming at V came to 5 bases and at J to 5 bases, leaving 12 bases not matched to a gene. Germline V gives CDR1 SSHAT, CDR2 FNYEAQ (reference sequence). The CDR3 DNA reads as TGTGCCAGCAGCCTGCGGACTAGCGGGGGGGCCGGAGGGGAGACCCAGTACTTC. Translation: CASSLRTSGGAGGETQYF.

The gene calls are TRBV5-6 and TRBJ1-2; D is ambiguous. V lost 2 bases to trimming and J lost 3 bases, with 5 bases between them. Germline V CDR1 and CDR2: SGHDT, YYEEEE. The CDR3 loop spans 12 amino acids. DNA for the CDR3: TGTGCCAGCAGCTTCCGGGACTATGGCTACACCTTC. Its translation is CASSFRDYGYTF.

The gene calls are TRBV5-1 and TRBJ1-4, with 7 bases aligning to TRBD1. The length of the CDR3 is 15 residues. Germline assignment: CDR1 SGHRS and CDR2 YFSETQ. V shed 4 bases, J shed 7 bases, and the junction held 10 bases outside the gene matches. In DNA, the CDR3 is TGCGCCAGCAGCCGAGGACAGGCCACTTCTGAAAAACTGTTTTTT. Amino acids: CASSRGQATSEKLFF.

This clone was seen a single time. The chain couples TRBV7-3 to TRBJ1-2, with TRBD1 matching 8 bases. The J segment lost 4 bases and the V segment lost 1 base, leaving 5 bases of the junction unmatched. CDR1 is SGHTA, CDR2 FQGTGA, per germline. The CDR3 is made up of 15 amino acids. DNA for the CDR3: TGTGCCAGCAGCTTAAGCTCAGGGGGCCTCTATGGCTACACCTTC. Translated, it gives CASSLSSGGLYGYTF.

The chain links TRBV14 to TRBJ2-5; the D is unclear. The CDR3 consists of 14 residues. V shed 4 bases and J shed 4 bases, with 13 bases lying between them. Looked up from germline, CDR1 is SGHDN and CDR2 is FVKESK. The CDR3 sequence is CASSPASNRETQYF. Written as DNA, the CDR3 is TGTGCCAGCAGCCCCGCTTCCAACAGAGAGACCCAGTACTTC.

The chain carries TRBV7-2 and TRBJ2-1, with a tentative D call TRBD2 (7 bases). CDR1 and CDR2 from the germline V gene are SGHTA and FQGNSA. The CDR3 has 13 residues. The V gene lost 3 bases and the J gene lost 6 bases, with 9 bases spanning the gap. The CDR3 region has the DNA TGTGCCAGCAGCTTCGGGGGGCCCAATGAGCAGTTCTTC. It yields the protein CASSFGGPNEQFF.

The CDR3 nucleotides are TGCGCCAGCAGCTTGGATTCAGGGGCTGGGGAGCAGTACTTC. Its translation: CASSLDSGAGEQYF. The V call is TRBV5-1, the J call TRBJ2-5; a weak D match, TRBD1 (6 bases). Trimming took 0 bases from V and 11 from J, leaving 17 bases between them. This CDR3 has 14 amino acids. In germline, CDR1 is SGHRS, CDR2 YFSETQ.

J is TRBJ2-5 and V is TRBV5-1; no reliable D call. V shed 3 bases and J shed 1 base, with 16 bases lying between them. The germline V gene has CDR1 SGHRS and CDR2 YFSETQ. CDR3 size: 16 residues. The CDR3 nucleotides read TGCGCCAGCAGCTCTGCAGAGTACAGTTCCCAAGAGACCCAGTACTTC. Residues: CASSSAEYSSQETQYF.

This clone showed up just once. The V and J genes are TRBV11-2 and TRBJ2-3, with 10 bases identical to TRBD2. This CDR3 is built from 16 residues. Germline trimming cut 2 bases from V and 1 base from J; bases unmatched to any gene: 3. CDR1 and CDR2 from the germline V gene are SGHAT and FQNNGV. The CDR3 protein is CASSLQRGGGTDTQYF. The CDR3 DNA sequence: TGTGCCAGCAGCTTACAGCGGGGGGGCGGCACAGATACGCAGTATTTT.

The chain links TRBV25-1 to TRBJ1-6; 9 nucleotides match TRBD1. V lost 8 bases and J lost 6; bases outside the gene matches: 5. CDR1 and CDR2 from the germline V gene are MGHDK and SYGVNS. The CDR3 is made up of 14 amino acids. The CDR3 loop reads CASSPDRGNSPLHF. The CDR3 DNA is TGTGCCAGCTCTCCGGACAGGGGTAATTCACCCCTCCACTTT.

This sequence joins TRBV6-5 and TRBJ1-2, with D possibly matching TRBD1 (6 bases). Germline-derived CDR1 and CDR2 are MNHEY and SVGAGI. V gave up 0 bases and J gave up 8 bases, with 10 bases separating them. The CDR3 has 13 residues. Here the CDR3 reads CASSYSIRGGYTF. The CDR3 DNA reads TGTGCCAGCAGTTACTCGATAAGGGGGGGCTACACCTTC.

The chain is built from TRBV6-1 and TRBJ2-3; TRBD2 agrees at 8 bases. This CDR3 is built from 13 residues. With 7 bases clipped from V and 2 bases from J, the junction kept 2 bases outside the gene matches. Per the germline V gene, CDR1 is MNHNS and CDR2 is SASEGT. CDR3 in amino acids: CASKLADTDTQYF. CDR3 nucleotide sequence: TGTGCCAGCAAACTAGCGGACACAGATACGCAGTATTTT.

The gene calls are TRBV11-2 and TRBJ1-2; the match to TRBD1 covers 8 bases. The germline V gene has CDR1 SGHAT and CDR2 FQNNGV. V was clipped by 0 bases and J by 5 bases; unmatched bases: 2. This CDR3 has 14 residues. In DNA form, the CDR3 reads TGTGCCAGCAGCTTAGAAGGACAGGGATATGGCTACACCTTC. As protein: CASSLEGQGYGYTF.

This chain joins TRBV27 and TRBJ2-7, with TRBD2 matching 10 bases. CDR1 and CDR2 from the germline V gene are MNHEY and SMNVEV (reference sequence). The CDR3 is made up of 15 amino acids. V lost 5 bases and J lost 5; bases outside the gene matches: 9. The CDR3, as DNA: TGTGCCAGCAGTCCATGGGGACTAGCGACCAACGAGCAGTACTTC. Encoded protein: CASSPWGLATNEQYF.

This clone was seen only a few times. V gene TRBV14 combines with J gene TRBJ2-7, with 9 bases matching TRBD1. Per germline, CDR1 SGHDN and CDR2 FVKESK. Germline trimming cut 1 base from V and 2 bases from J; bases unmatched to any gene: 0. This CDR3 comprises 14 residues. CDR3 DNA sequence: TGTGCCAGCAGCCAAGGACAGGGGGCCTACGAGCAGTACTTC. Protein: CASSQGQGAYEQYF.

This sequence joins TRBV6-1 and TRBJ2-5; 8 bases agree with TRBD1. The J call may be in error: the DNA end matches TRBJ2-7 better. The germline V gene has CDR1 MNHNS and CDR2 SASEGT. CDR3 size: 12 residues. The DNA for the CDR3 is TGTGCCAGCAGAACAGGGGGCTACGAGCAGTACTTC. This sequence encodes CASRTGGYEQYF.

This clone was seen only once. The V gene is TRBV7-8, the J gene TRBJ2-7; the D is unclear. The germline V gene encodes CDR1 SGHVS and CDR2 FQNEAQ. V was trimmed by 2 bases and J by 3 bases, leaving 5 bases between them. The CDR3 has 12 residues. The CDR3 loop is CASSLKSYEQYF. CDR3 sequence (DNA): TGTGCCAGCAGCTTAAAGAGCTACGAGCAGTACTTC.

The gene calls are TRBV25-1 and TRBJ2-7; 7 bases line up with TRBD2. Germline V lookup: CDR1 MGHDK, CDR2 SYGVNS. The length of the CDR3 is 14 residues. V shed 1 base and J 2 bases; nucleotides not matched to a gene: 2. Here the CDR3 DNA reads TGTGCCAGCAGTGAATCTAGCGGACCCTACGAGCAGTACTTC. Translated, it gives CASSESSGPYEQYF.

Notes on this clone: The same CDR3 arises from other DNA sequences in this sample as well. J is TRBJ1-1 and V is TRBV5-1; 7 nucleotides line up with TRBD1. The CDR3 is 14 residues long. Germline assignment: CDR1 SGHRS and CDR2 YFSETQ. With 4 bases clipped from V and 1 base from J, the junction kept 4 bases outside the gene matches. Here the CDR3 reads CASSLQGWNTEAFF. The DNA of the CDR3 is TGCGCCAGCAGCCTACAGGGGTGGAACACTGAAGCTTTCTTT.

This chain connects TRBV27 to TRBJ1-5; D might be TRBD1 (5 bases). The V gene's germline CDR1 is MNHEY and CDR2 SMNVEV (reference sequence). CDR3 size: 17 residues. Trimming cost V 6 bases and J 7 bases, with 25 bases left between them. CDR3 in amino acids: CASRPKGGGEVWQPQHF. The CDR3 region has the DNA TGTGCCAGCAGACCGAAAGGCGGGGGGGAAGTGTGGCAGCCCCAGCATTTT.